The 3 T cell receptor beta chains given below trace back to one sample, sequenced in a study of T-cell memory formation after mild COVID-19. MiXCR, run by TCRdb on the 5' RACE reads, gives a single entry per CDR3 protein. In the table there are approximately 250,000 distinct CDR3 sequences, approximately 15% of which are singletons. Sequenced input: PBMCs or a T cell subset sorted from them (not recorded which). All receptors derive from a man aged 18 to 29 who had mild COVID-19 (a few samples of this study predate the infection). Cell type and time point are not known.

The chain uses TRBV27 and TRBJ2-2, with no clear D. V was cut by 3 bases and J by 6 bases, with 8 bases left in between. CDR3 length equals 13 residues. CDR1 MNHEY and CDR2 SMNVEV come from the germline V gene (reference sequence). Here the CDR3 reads CASSFAGPGELFF. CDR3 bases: TGTGCCAGCAGTTTCGCTGGGCCCGGGGAGCTGTTTTTT.

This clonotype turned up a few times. The CDR3 bases are TGTGCCAGCAGTCCCGACAGCACTGAAGCTTTCTTT. It yields the protein CASSPDSTEAFF. The rearrangement links TRBV6-5 to TRBJ1-1; D may be TRBD1 (5 bases). Trimming stripped 5 bases from V and 4 bases from J, with 8 bases between. This CDR3 is built from 12 residues. CDR1 MNHEY and CDR2 SVGAGI come from the germline V gene.

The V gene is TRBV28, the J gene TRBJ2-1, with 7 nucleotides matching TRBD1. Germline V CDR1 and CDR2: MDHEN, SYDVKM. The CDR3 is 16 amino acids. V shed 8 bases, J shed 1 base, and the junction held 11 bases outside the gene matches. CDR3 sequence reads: CASDQPFRGSYNEQFF. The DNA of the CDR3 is TGTGCCAGCGACCAACCATTCAGGGGGTCCTACAATGAGCAGTTCTTC.